This entry lists 10 T cell receptor beta chains sequenced from one sample in a study of response to subunit inactivated influenza vaccine. TCRdb used MiXCR to reprocess the RT-PCR reads, holding one entry per CDR3 protein. This sample has hundreds of thousands of distinct CDR3 sequences, with 15% to 20% found just once. The sequenced sample was PBMCs from blood, obtained about 5 days after vaccination. These receptor sequences come from a man aged 45-65 years who received an inactivated influenza vaccine.

V is TRBV5-1 and J is TRBJ2-4, with D maybe TRBD2 (6 bases). This CDR3 comprises 17 residues. The germline CDR1 and CDR2 sequences are SGHRS and YFSETQ. V lost 4 bases and J 1 base, leaving 18 bases between the germline ends. The chain's CDR3 is CASSPEGSARAKNIQYF. The CDR3 DNA reads TGCGCCAGCAGCCCGGAGGGATCTGCCCGGGCCAAAAACATTCAGTACTTC.

This clonotype has more than one count but fewer than ten. V gene TRBV27 combines with J gene TRBJ2-5; TRBD2 agrees at 12 bases. Germline CDR1 and CDR2: MNHEY and SMNVEV (reference sequence). V trimming: 6 bases; J trimming: 7 bases; junction bases outside the gene matches: 12. The CDR3 consists of 16 residues. CDR3 DNA sequence: TGTGCCAGCAGGAATAGGACTAGCGGGATATTCGGGACCCAGTACTTC. Protein sequence: CASRNRTSGIFGTQYF.

This clonotype appeared a few times. This CDR3 is CAISAGVSAGGKETQYF. The CDR3 coding sequence is TGTGCCATCAGCGCTGGGGTGTCGGCGGGGGGGAAAGAGACCCAGTACTTC. The chain has TRBV10-3 and TRBJ2-5, with 9 bases fitting TRBD2. This CDR3 has 17 amino acids. After removal of 6 bases from V and 3 bases from J, the junction contained 14 bases not matched to a gene. Germline V gene sequence: CDR1 ENHRY, CDR2 SYGVKD.

The table lists this clonotype with a few counts. The CDR3 DNA is TGTGCCAGCAGCCAAGGTCCCGGGCAGGGGGCCTACGAGCAGTACTTC. Amino acids: CASSQGPGQGAYEQYF. V usage is TRBV4-2 and J usage is TRBJ2-7; 7 bases line up with TRBD1. With V trimmed by 1 base and J by 2 bases, 8 bases remained unmatched. The germline gives CDR1 LGHNA, CDR2 YNFKEQ. CDR3 length: 16 amino acids.

This clonotype has a handful of counts. The J gene is TRBJ1-5, the V gene TRBV4-2, with a tentative D call TRBD1 (5 bases). CDR3 size: 18 residues. Deletions cut 0 bases from V and 2 bases from J, with 17 bases between. The germline gives CDR1 LGHNA, CDR2 YNFKEQ. The CDR3 nucleotides read TGTGCCAGCAGCCAAGATCCCGGGGCAGGGAGAGGCAATCAGCCCCAGCATTTT. Its protein product is CASSQDPGAGRGNQPQHF.

J is TRBJ1-6 and V is TRBV6-1, with a possible D match to TRBD1 (5 bases). V gave up 0 bases and J gave up 7 bases, with 10 bases separating them. Germline CDR1 MNHNS, CDR2 SASEGT. The length of the CDR3 is 15 residues. This CDR3 reads CASSEALGRNSPLHF. DNA of the CDR3: TGTGCCAGCAGTGAAGCACTGGGACGAAATTCACCCCTCCACTTT.

The V and J genes are TRBV6-2 or TRBV6-3 and TRBJ1-1; D uncertain. Looked up from germline, CDR1 is MNHEY and CDR2 is SVGEGT. Trimming stripped 0 bases from V and 2 bases from J, with 4 bases between. The CDR3 covers 13 residues. The CDR3 loop is CASSYSVNTEAFF. In nucleotides, the CDR3 is TGTGCCAGCAGTTACTCCGTCAACACTGAAGCTTTCTTT.

The CDR3 protein is CASLGGPAYNEQFF. The CDR3 coding sequence is TGTGCCAGTCTAGGTGGGCCGGCCTACAATGAGCAGTTCTTC. The chain uses TRBV6-2 or TRBV6-3 and TRBJ2-1; D is undetermined. Germline V lookup: CDR1 MNHEY, CDR2 SVGEGT. Trimming left V 9 bases short and J 2 bases short, with 14 bases between. The CDR3 consists of 14 residues.

The rearrangement uses TRBV6-2 or TRBV6-3 and TRBJ2-1; D perhaps matches TRBD1 (5 bases). V dropped 0 bases and J dropped 7 bases, with 16 bases sitting between them. Germline assignment: CDR1 MNHEY and CDR2 SVGEGT. CDR3 size: 16 residues. CDR3 residues: CASSYSFDRGQNEQFF. The DNA of the CDR3 is TGTGCCAGCAGTTACTCGTTCGACAGAGGTCAGAATGAGCAGTTCTTC.

This clonotype has a count of ten or more. The V and J genes are TRBV7-9 and TRBJ2-3; TRBD2 matches 11 bases. The CDR3 totals 15 residues. Looked up from germline, CDR1 is SEHNR and CDR2 is FQNEAQ (reference sequence). The V and J ends lost 5 bases and 4 bases, in that order; junction bases with no gene match: 5. CDR3 sequence (DNA): TGTGCCAGCAGCCGAACTAGCGGGAGTTCAGATACGCAGTATTTT. This sequence encodes CASSRTSGSSDTQYF.